This TCR beta chain was sequenced during a study of T cells in Graves' hyperthyroidism and ophthalmopathy. From RNA transcripts, TCR beta CDR3 regions were amplified. The primer set for the first-round RT-PCR of the TCR CDR3 was HTBI. TCRdb reprocessed the multiplex PCR reads via MiXCR and lists one record per CDR3 protein. The sample lists approximately 300,000 distinct CDR3 sequences; approximately 17% were seen once. The V end was cut by 0 bases, the J end by 6 bases, with 8 bases between. Germline CDR1 is MNHNY and CDR2 is SVGAGI (reference sequence). The CDR3 loop spans 13 amino acids. In its sample, this clonotype was seen a few times.

The chain couples TRBV6-6 to TRBJ1-1; no definite D call. The sequencing input was blood. This sequence was found in a man aged 30 to 39 with Graves' hyperthyroidism. The CDR3 nucleotides are TGTGCCAGCAGTTACTCGATTGTTTCTGAAGCTTTCTTT. Amino acid sequence: CASSYSIVSEAFF.